The 12 T cell receptor beta chains in this list originate from one sample, sequenced in a study of blood T cell repertoires in COVID-19. Sequencing was performed with immunoSEQ multiplex PCR; in TCRdb, only in-frame clones are kept and a portion is missing. The data hold tens of thousands of clones, with around 88% observed a single time. Sample: peripheral blood. Receptor source: a man aged 55 to 70 with acute or convalescent COVID-19.

The chain has TRBV4-2 and TRBJ2-1; 8 bases fit TRBD2. Germline loops: CDR1 LGHNA, CDR2 YNFKEQ. The J segment lost 7 bases and the V segment lost 2 bases, leaving 13 bases of the junction unmatched. The CDR3 length is 17 residues. The CDR3, as DNA: TGTGCCAGCAGCCAACCTAGTGGGACTAGGGGGGAGAATGAGCAGTTCTTC. The encoded protein is CASSQPSGTRGENEQFF.

The V call is TRBV6-6, the J call TRBJ2-2; 7 bases agree with TRBD2. Per the germline V gene, CDR1 is MNHNY and CDR2 is SVGAGI (reference sequence). The CDR3 runs to 15 residues. Trimming cost V 5 bases and J 3 bases; bases outside gene matches: 6. The CDR3 loop reads CASSPGTTHTGELFF. CDR3 DNA: TGTGCCAGCAGTCCCGGGACTACCCACACCGGGGAGCTGTTTTTT.

The chain carries TRBV5-4 and TRBJ2-2; 8 nucleotides agree with TRBD2. The V segment lost 3 bases and the J segment 3 bases; nucleotides outside the gene matches: 7. This CDR3 has 16 residues. The germline CDR1 and CDR2 sequences are SGHNT and YYREEE (reference sequence). The CDR3 here is CASSSKGLGYTGELFF. DNA of the CDR3: TGTGCCAGCAGCTCAAAGGGACTAGGCTACACCGGGGAGCTGTTTTTT.

This rearrangement joins TRBV20-1 to TRBJ1-1; D possibly corresponds to TRBD1 (6 bases). This CDR3 has 16 amino acids. CDR1 DFQATT and CDR2 SNEGSKA come from the germline V gene (reference sequence). The V end lost 3 bases, the J end lost 0 bases, and 17 bases lay between the germline ends. CDR3 bases: TGCAGTGCTAGTCCCTACAGGGCTTCCTTGAACACTGAAGCTTTCTTT. This encodes CSASPYRASLNTEAFF.

The J gene is TRBJ2-2, the V gene TRBV29-1; maybe TRBD1 (5 bases). This CDR3 has 14 amino acids. CDR1 and CDR2 (germline): SQVTM, ANQGSEA. V was pared by 2 bases and J by 6 bases, with 13 bases between. The CDR3 bases are TGCAGCGTTGAAAAGGGGAACCAGGCCGGGGAGCTGTTTTTT. Protein: CSVEKGNQAGELFF.

V and J are TRBV9 and TRBJ1-5; D not resolved. The CDR3 has 14 amino acids. The germline CDR1 and CDR2 sequences are SGDLS and YYNGEE. V was cut by 0 bases and J by 1 base, with 5 bases left in between. DNA of the CDR3: TGTGCCAGCAGCGTAGCTGAGAGCAATCAGCCCCAGCATTTT. It specifies CASSVAESNQPQHF.

V gene TRBV9 combines with J gene TRBJ1-2; the match to TRBD1 covers 11 bases. The germline V gene encodes CDR1 SGDLS and CDR2 YYNGEE. V was clipped by 4 bases and J by 7 bases; unmatched bases: 15. This CDR3 has 17 amino acids. This CDR3 reads CASSPVRDRGIGSGYTF. The CDR3 DNA sequence: TGTGCCAGCAGCCCCGTTAGGGACAGGGGGATCGGGAGTGGCTACACCTTC.

This clone was counted a few times. This rearrangement joins TRBV4-3 to TRBJ2-7, with a possible D match to TRBD1 (6 bases). The CDR3 length is 15 residues. Germline CDR1 is LGHNA and CDR2 is YSLEER. V lost 0 bases, J lost 6 bases, and 15 bases lay in between. The chain's CDR3 is CASSQDVQDRSEQYF. The CDR3 DNA reads as TGCGCCAGCAGCCAAGATGTCCAGGACAGAAGCGAGCAGTACTTC.

In nucleotides, the CDR3 is TGTGCCAGCAGTACTGGACAGAGCACAGATACGCAGTATTTT. This codes for CASSTGQSTDTQYF. The chain has TRBV6-5 and TRBJ2-3; the D gene is possibly TRBD1 (6 bases). The CDR3 is made up of 14 amino acids. Per the germline V gene, CDR1 is MNHEY and CDR2 is SVGAGI. The ends were cut back, 5 bases at V and 0 bases at J, with 9 bases in the middle.

The V and J genes are TRBV4-3 and TRBJ1-1; TRBD1 is a possible D gene (6 bases). The V gene's germline CDR1 is LGHNA and CDR2 YSLEER. CDR3 length: 14 residues. V gave up 1 base and J gave up 3 bases, with 9 bases separating them. CDR3 sequence: CASSQATGYTEAFF. The DNA of the CDR3 is TGCGCCAGCAGCCAAGCCACAGGGTACACTGAAGCTTTCTTT.

This clone was observed a handful of times. V is TRBV7-6 and J is TRBJ1-3; D is unresolved. Trimming removed 5 bases from V and 0 bases from J, with 14 bases in between. Germline V gene lookup returns CDR1 SGHVS and CDR2 FNYEAQ. The CDR3 totals 16 residues. The CDR3 loop reads CASSPLPVNSGNTIYF. The CDR3 nucleotides read TGTGCCAGCAGCCCCCTTCCGGTTAACTCTGGAAACACCATATATTTT. Full variable domain (outside the CDR3, taken from reference TRBV7-6 and TRBJ1-3): GAGVSQSPRYKVTKRGQDVALRCDPISGHVSLYWYRQALGQGPEFLTYFNYEAQQDKSGLPNDRFSAERPEGSISTLTIQRTEQRDSAMYRCASSPLPVNSGNTIYFGEGSWLTVV.

The chain employs TRBV5-5 and TRBJ2-7, with unresolved D. V was shortened by 3 bases and J by 0 bases, with 4 bases between the two germline ends. The CDR3 loop spans 12 amino acids. Per germline, CDR1 SGHKS and CDR2 YYEKEE (reference sequence). The CDR3 DNA reads TGTGCCAGCAGCTATTACTCCTACGAGCAGTACTTC. It is translated as CASSYYSYEQYF.